Listed below are T cell receptor beta chains from one sample, sequenced in a study of blood T cell repertoires in COVID-19. TCRdb's table, derived via immunoSEQ multiplex PCR, lists solely in-frame clones and lacks some. This table holds 210,000 or so clones, around 90% found once. The specimen was peripheral blood. These receptors were obtained from a man aged 25-45 years with acute or convalescent COVID-19. CDR3s include the opening cysteine and the closing phenylalanine or tryptophan. A D gene is named only where the DNA matches it firmly. Clone sizes are given selectively: once, few, many, or a class where the clone is expanded.

d_call: TRBD1; clone_size: .; j_call: TRBJ1-2; v_call: TRBV15; cdr3_aa: CATSRREDRGLRGYTF; cdr3_nt: TGTGCCACCAGCAGACGGGAGGACAGGGGGCTTAGAGGCTACACCTTC
d_call: TRBD2; clone_size: .; j_call: TRBJ2-1; v_call: TRBV2; cdr3_aa: CASSVTSGSYNEQFF; cdr3_nt: TGTGCCAGCAGTGTGACTAGCGGCTCCTACAATGAGCAGTTCTTC
d_call: .; clone_size: .; j_call: TRBJ2-5; v_call: TRBV18; cdr3_aa: CASSPRLGGRGEETQYF; cdr3_nt: TGTGCCAGCTCACCAAGGTTAGGAGGCAGGGGAGAAGAGACCCAGTACTTC
d_call: TRBD1; clone_size: .; j_call: TRBJ2-2; v_call: TRBV24-1; cdr3_aa: CATSANPQGRRNTGELFF; cdr3_nt: TGTGCCACCAGTGCCAACCCACAGGGGCGCAGAAACACCGGGGAGCTGTTTTTT
d_call: .; clone_size: .; j_call: TRBJ1-2; v_call: TRBV18; cdr3_aa: CASSPDSSHYGYTF; cdr3_nt: TGTGCCAGCTCACCGGACAGTTCACACTATGGCTACACCTTC
d_call: .; clone_size: .; j_call: TRBJ1-2; v_call: TRBV6-4; cdr3_aa: CASSDLKGQNYGYTF; cdr3_nt: TGTGCCAGCAGTGACCTAAAGGGACAAAACTATGGCTACACCTTC
d_call: TRBD1; clone_size: few; j_call: TRBJ1-2; v_call: TRBV7-9; cdr3_aa: CASSGTGDYGYTF; cdr3_nt: TGTGCCAGCAGTGGGACAGGCGACTATGGCTACACCTTC
d_call: .; clone_size: .; j_call: TRBJ1-2; v_call: TRBV5-1; cdr3_aa: CASSATGGRRVYGYTF; cdr3_nt: TGCGCCAGCAGCGCCACGGGGGGAAGAAGAGTCTATGGCTACACCTTC
d_call: .; clone_size: once; j_call: TRBJ1-2; v_call: TRBV27; cdr3_aa: CASSSTASPNYGYTF; cdr3_nt: TGTGCCAGCAGTTCGACAGCCTCCCCTAACTATGGCTACACCTTC
d_call: TRBD1; clone_size: .; j_call: TRBJ1-6; v_call: TRBV28; cdr3_aa: CASSPGTGNSPLHF; cdr3_nt: TGTGCCAGCAGCCCCGGGACAGGGAATTCACCCCTCCACTTT
d_call: .; clone_size: .; j_call: TRBJ1-5; v_call: TRBV5-1; cdr3_aa: CASSLLGVSGQPQHF; cdr3_nt: TGCGCCAGCAGCTTGTTAGGGGTTTCGGGTCAGCCCCAGCATTTT
d_call: .; clone_size: .; j_call: TRBJ1-4; v_call: TRBV4-2; cdr3_aa: CASSQGSGSEKLFF; cdr3_nt: TGTGCCAGCAGCCAAGGATCAGGTAGTGAAAAACTGTTTTTT
d_call: .; clone_size: .; j_call: TRBJ2-7; v_call: TRBV5-5; cdr3_aa: CASSFGPRSSYEQYF; cdr3_nt: TGTGCCAGCAGCTTTGGGCCGAGAAGCTCCTACGAGCAGTACTTC
d_call: TRBD1; clone_size: few; j_call: TRBJ1-5; v_call: TRBV2; cdr3_aa: CASSARGQNNQPQHF; cdr3_nt: TGTGCCAGCAGTGCCCGGGGACAGAACAATCAGCCCCAGCATTTT
d_call: .; clone_size: .; j_call: TRBJ1-2; v_call: TRBV7-8; cdr3_aa: CASRRGGGSGYTF; cdr3_nt: TGTGCCAGCAGGAGAGGCGGAGGCTCTGGCTACACCTTC
d_call: .; clone_size: .; j_call: TRBJ1-3; v_call: TRBV27; cdr3_aa: CASSYRESVQGNTIYF; cdr3_nt: TGTGCCAGCAGCTACAGAGAATCGGTACAGGGAAACACCATATATTTT
d_call: TRBD1; clone_size: .; j_call: TRBJ1-1; v_call: TRBV7-9; cdr3_aa: CASSDPARYRGGNTEAFF; cdr3_nt: TGTGCCAGCAGCGATCCGGCTCGATACAGGGGCGGGAACACTGAAGCTTTCTTT
d_call: .; clone_size: .; j_call: TRBJ2-5; v_call: TRBV18; cdr3_aa: CASSPVPNGLETQYF; cdr3_nt: TGTGCCAGCTCACCAGTTCCAAACGGTTTGGAGACCCAGTACTTC
d_call: TRBD1; clone_size: .; j_call: TRBJ2-5; v_call: TRBV5-4; cdr3_aa: CASSLPRQGGVETQYF; cdr3_nt: TGTGCCAGCAGCTTGCCCCGACAGGGTGGAGTGGAGACCCAGTACTTC
d_call: .; clone_size: .; j_call: TRBJ1-2; v_call: TRBV6-6; cdr3_aa: CASREIVTLTGYGYTF; cdr3_nt: TGTGCCAGCAGGGAGATCGTTACCTTAACGGGCTATGGCTACACCTTC
d_call: TRBD1; clone_size: .; j_call: TRBJ1-2; v_call: TRBV14; cdr3_aa: CASSQGQGVSYTF; cdr3_nt: TGTGCCAGCAGCCAGGGACAGGGGGTGAGCTACACCTTC
d_call: .; clone_size: .; j_call: TRBJ1-2; v_call: TRBV14; cdr3_aa: CASSQGFLRYGYTF; cdr3_nt: TGTGCCAGCAGCCAAGGGTTCTTGAGGTACGGCTACACCTTC
d_call: .; clone_size: .; j_call: TRBJ1-5; v_call: TRBV15; cdr3_aa: CATSEWGRSEQPQHF; cdr3_nt: TGTGCCACCAGCGAATGGGGGCGATCAGAGCAGCCCCAGCATTTT
d_call: TRBD1; clone_size: .; j_call: TRBJ1-2; v_call: TRBV19; cdr3_aa: CASSILQGAPREDYGYTF; cdr3_nt: TGTGCCAGTAGTATTCTACAGGGGGCGCCGAGAGAGGACTATGGCTACACCTTC
d_call: .; clone_size: .; j_call: TRBJ1-3; v_call: TRBV6-1; cdr3_aa: CASSEGTANTIYF; cdr3_nt: TGTGCCAGCAGTGAAGGGACAGCAAACACCATATATTTT
d_call: TRBD2; clone_size: .; j_call: TRBJ2-3; v_call: TRBV7-8; cdr3_aa: CASSLRGLAGSTDTQYF; cdr3_nt: TGTGCCAGCAGCCTGAGGGGACTAGCGGGTAGCACAGATACGCAGTATTTT
d_call: TRBD2; clone_size: once; j_call: TRBJ2-3; v_call: TRBV7-9; cdr3_aa: CASSLALAGGPDTQYF; cdr3_nt: TGTGCCAGCAGCTTAGCGCTCGCGGGGGGGCCAGATACGCAGTATTTT
d_call: .; clone_size: .; j_call: TRBJ2-1; v_call: TRBV2; cdr3_aa: CAQTAGTGPNEQFF; cdr3_nt: TGTGCCCAAACCGCGGGAACGGGCCCCAATGAGCAGTTCTTC
d_call: TRBD1; clone_size: .; j_call: TRBJ2-6; v_call: TRBV28; cdr3_aa: CASTETGVGANVLTF; cdr3_nt: TGTGCCAGCACCGAGACAGGGGTCGGGGCCAACGTCCTGACTTTC
d_call: .; clone_size: .; j_call: TRBJ2-4; v_call: TRBV2; cdr3_aa: CASSAPTKNIQYF; cdr3_nt: TGTGCCAGCAGTGCACCGACTAAAAACATTCAGTACTTC
d_call: TRBD2; clone_size: .; j_call: TRBJ2-7; v_call: TRBV6-5; cdr3_aa: CASSYGVSSGNDEQYF; cdr3_nt: TGTGCCAGCAGTTACGGTGTCTCTAGCGGGAACGACGAGCAGTACTTC
d_call: .; clone_size: .; j_call: TRBJ1-6; v_call: TRBV13; cdr3_aa: CASSSKAENSPLHF; cdr3_nt: TGTGCCAGCAGCTCTAAGGCGGAGAATTCACCCCTCCACTTT
d_call: TRBD2; clone_size: .; j_call: TRBJ2-1; v_call: TRBV20-1; cdr3_aa: CSASSVGGNSGHLQFF; cdr3_nt: TGCAGTGCTAGTTCCGTCGGGGGGAATAGCGGTCACTTGCAGTTCTTC
d_call: .; clone_size: .; j_call: TRBJ1-6; v_call: TRBV6-5; cdr3_aa: CASSYSGQLNSPLHF; cdr3_nt: TGTGCCAGCAGTTACTCAGGACAGCTAAATTCACCCCTCCACTTT
d_call: TRBD2; clone_size: .; j_call: TRBJ2-7; v_call: TRBV5-4; cdr3_aa: CASSLVSGAEEQYF; cdr3_nt: TGTGCCAGCAGCTTGGTTAGCGGGGCGGAGGAGCAGTACTTC
d_call: .; clone_size: .; j_call: TRBJ2-7; v_call: TRBV28; cdr3_aa: CASSAVQAEQYF; cdr3_nt: TGTGCCAGCAGCGCCGTACAGGCGGAGCAGTACTTC
d_call: .; clone_size: .; j_call: TRBJ1-2; v_call: TRBV7-9; cdr3_aa: CASSFSVLGYTF; cdr3_nt: TGTGCCAGCAGCTTTTCGGTGTTGGGCTACACCTTC
d_call: .; clone_size: .; j_call: TRBJ2-7; v_call: TRBV5-6; cdr3_aa: CASSLGGRRNEQYF; cdr3_nt: TGTGCCAGCAGCTTGGGAGGGAGGAGGAACGAGCAGTACTTC
d_call: .; clone_size: .; j_call: TRBJ1-5; v_call: TRBV18; cdr3_aa: CASSRRGDGNQPQHF; cdr3_nt: TGTGCCAGCTCACGGCGCGGGGATGGCAATCAGCCCCAGCATTTT
d_call: .; clone_size: .; j_call: TRBJ1-3; v_call: TRBV5-4; cdr3_aa: CASSLERGSGNTIYF; cdr3_nt: TGTGCCAGCAGCCTAGAACGGGGCTCTGGAAACACCATATATTTT
d_call: .; clone_size: .; j_call: TRBJ2-2; v_call: TRBV9; cdr3_aa: CASSRFSTGELFF; cdr3_nt: TGTGCCAGCTCCCGTTTCAGTACCGGGGAGCTGTTTTTT
d_call: .; clone_size: .; j_call: TRBJ2-1; v_call: TRBV29-1; cdr3_aa: CSGQPYRTSSYNEQFF; cdr3_nt: TGCAGCGGGCAGCCCTACCGAACTAGCAGCTACAATGAGCAGTTCTTC
d_call: TRBD1; clone_size: .; j_call: TRBJ2-5; v_call: TRBV7-8; cdr3_aa: CASSAHGTGDPPGYF; cdr3_nt: TGTGCCAGCAGCGCCCACGGGACAGGGGACCCACCTGGGTACTTC
d_call: .; clone_size: .; j_call: TRBJ1-4; v_call: TRBV5-1; cdr3_aa: CASRQETNEKLFF; cdr3_nt: TGCGCCAGCCGACAGGAAACTAATGAAAAACTGTTTTTT
d_call: .; clone_size: .; j_call: TRBJ2-4; v_call: TRBV24-1; cdr3_aa: CATRERFSRGAKNIQYF; cdr3_nt: TGTGCCACCAGAGAACGGTTTTCGAGAGGAGCCAAAAACATTCAGTACTTC
d_call: .; clone_size: .; j_call: TRBJ1-5; v_call: TRBV7-6; cdr3_aa: CASSPPGPGNQPQHF; cdr3_nt: TGTGCCAGCAGCCCCCCAGGGCCGGGCAATCAGCCCCAGCATTTT
d_call: .; clone_size: .; j_call: TRBJ1-1; v_call: TRBV9; cdr3_aa: CASSTIGGPKAFF; cdr3_nt: TGTGCCAGCAGCACAATTGGGGGCCCAAAAGCTTTCTTT
d_call: .; clone_size: .; j_call: TRBJ1-3; v_call: TRBV28; cdr3_aa: CASSRVRGIANTIYF; cdr3_nt: TGTGCCAGCAGTCGGGTCAGGGGAATTGCTAACACCATATATTTT
d_call: .; clone_size: once; j_call: TRBJ1-2; v_call: TRBV28; cdr3_aa: CASSDGVSYGYTF; cdr3_nt: TGTGCCAGCAGCGACGGGGTTTCCTATGGCTACACCTTC